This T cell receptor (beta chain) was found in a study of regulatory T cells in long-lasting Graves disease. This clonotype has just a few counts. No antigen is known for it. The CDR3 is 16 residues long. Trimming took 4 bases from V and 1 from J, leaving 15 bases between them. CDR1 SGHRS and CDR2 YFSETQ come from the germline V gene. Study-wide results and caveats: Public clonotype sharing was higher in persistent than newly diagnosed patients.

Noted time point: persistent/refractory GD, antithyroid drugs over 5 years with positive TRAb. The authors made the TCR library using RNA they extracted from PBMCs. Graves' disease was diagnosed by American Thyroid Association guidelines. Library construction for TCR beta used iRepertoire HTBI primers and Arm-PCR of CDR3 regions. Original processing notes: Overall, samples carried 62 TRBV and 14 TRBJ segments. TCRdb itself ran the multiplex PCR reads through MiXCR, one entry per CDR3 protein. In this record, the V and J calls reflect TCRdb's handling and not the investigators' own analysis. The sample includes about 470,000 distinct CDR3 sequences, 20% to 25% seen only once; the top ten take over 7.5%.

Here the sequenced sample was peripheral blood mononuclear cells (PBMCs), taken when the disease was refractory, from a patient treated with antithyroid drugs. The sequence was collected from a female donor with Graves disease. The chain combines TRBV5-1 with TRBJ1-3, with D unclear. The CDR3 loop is CASSVALGSSGNTIYF. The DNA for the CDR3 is TGCGCCAGCAGCGTGGCTCTGGGGTCTTCTGGAAACACCATATATTTT.